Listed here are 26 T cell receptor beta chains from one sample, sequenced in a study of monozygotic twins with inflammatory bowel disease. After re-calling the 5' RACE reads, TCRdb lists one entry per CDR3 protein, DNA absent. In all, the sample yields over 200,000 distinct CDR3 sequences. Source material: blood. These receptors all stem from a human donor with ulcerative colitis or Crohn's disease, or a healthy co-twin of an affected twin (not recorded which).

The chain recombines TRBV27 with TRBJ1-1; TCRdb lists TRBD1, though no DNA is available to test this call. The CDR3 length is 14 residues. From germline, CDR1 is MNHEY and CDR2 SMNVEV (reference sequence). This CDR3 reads CASLFGGADTEAFF.

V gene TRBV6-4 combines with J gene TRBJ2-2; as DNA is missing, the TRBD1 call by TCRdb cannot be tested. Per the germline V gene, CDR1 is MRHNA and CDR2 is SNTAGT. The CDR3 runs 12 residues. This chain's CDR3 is CASSRDRGELFF.

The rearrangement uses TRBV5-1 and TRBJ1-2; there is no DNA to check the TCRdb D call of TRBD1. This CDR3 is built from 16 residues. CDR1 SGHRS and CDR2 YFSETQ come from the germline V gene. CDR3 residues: CASSSKGQDSNYGYTF.

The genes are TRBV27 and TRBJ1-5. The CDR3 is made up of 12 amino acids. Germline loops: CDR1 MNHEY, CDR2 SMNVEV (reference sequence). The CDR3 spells CASTTMGQPQHF.

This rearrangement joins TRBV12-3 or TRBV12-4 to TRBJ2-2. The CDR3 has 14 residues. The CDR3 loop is CASRAGLNTGELFF.

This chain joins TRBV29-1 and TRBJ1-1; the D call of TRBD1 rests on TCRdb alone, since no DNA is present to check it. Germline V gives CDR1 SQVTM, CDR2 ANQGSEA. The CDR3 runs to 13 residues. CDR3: CSVDSRGGAEAFF.

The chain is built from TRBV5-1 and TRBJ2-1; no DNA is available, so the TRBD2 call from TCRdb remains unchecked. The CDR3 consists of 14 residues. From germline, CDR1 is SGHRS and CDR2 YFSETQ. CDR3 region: CASSGGLLYNEQFF.

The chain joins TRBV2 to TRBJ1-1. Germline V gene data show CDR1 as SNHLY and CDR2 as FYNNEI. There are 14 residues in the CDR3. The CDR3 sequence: CASSVGSRNTEAFF.

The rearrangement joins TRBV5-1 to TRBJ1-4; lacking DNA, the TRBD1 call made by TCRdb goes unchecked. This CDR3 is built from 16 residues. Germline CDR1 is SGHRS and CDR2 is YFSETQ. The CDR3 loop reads CASSLARQTGMEKLFF. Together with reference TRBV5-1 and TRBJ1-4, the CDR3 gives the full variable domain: KAGVTQTPRYLIKTRGQQVTLSCSPISGHRSVSWYQQTPGQGLQFLFEYFSETQRNKGNFPGRFSGRQFSNSRSEMNVSTLELGDSALYLCASSLARQTGMEKLFFGSGTQLSVL.

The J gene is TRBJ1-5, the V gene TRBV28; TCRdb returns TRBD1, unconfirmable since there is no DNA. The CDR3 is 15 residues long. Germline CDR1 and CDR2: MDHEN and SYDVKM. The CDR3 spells CASSLGDSRNQPQHF.

The CDR3: CASSLGRTIQETQYF. V gene TRBV7-2 combines with J gene TRBJ2-5; no DNA is available, so the TRBD1 call from TCRdb remains unchecked. CDR1 is SGHTA, CDR2 FQGNSA, per germline. The CDR3 consists of 15 residues.

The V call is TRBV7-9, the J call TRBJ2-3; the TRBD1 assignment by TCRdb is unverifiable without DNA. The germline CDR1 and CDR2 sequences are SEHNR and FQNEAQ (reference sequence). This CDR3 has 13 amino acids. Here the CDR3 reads CASSLEGADTQYF.

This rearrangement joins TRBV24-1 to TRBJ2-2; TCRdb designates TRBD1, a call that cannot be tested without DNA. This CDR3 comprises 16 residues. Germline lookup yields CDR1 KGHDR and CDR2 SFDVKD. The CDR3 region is CATSDPGQGSTGELFF.

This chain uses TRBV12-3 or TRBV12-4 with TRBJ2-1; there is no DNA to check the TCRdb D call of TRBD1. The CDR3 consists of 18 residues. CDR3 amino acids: CASSLGGGLKGADNEQFF.

This CDR3 reads CSMTGTGVGNEQFF. V usage is TRBV29-1 and J usage is TRBJ2-1; TCRdb picks TRBD1, but there is no DNA to check that call. Per germline, CDR1 SQVTM and CDR2 ANQGSEA. This CDR3 is built from 14 residues.

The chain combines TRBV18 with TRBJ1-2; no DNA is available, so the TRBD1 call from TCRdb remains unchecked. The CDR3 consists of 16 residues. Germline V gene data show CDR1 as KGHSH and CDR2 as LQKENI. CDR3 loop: CASSPPLQGFHHGYTF.

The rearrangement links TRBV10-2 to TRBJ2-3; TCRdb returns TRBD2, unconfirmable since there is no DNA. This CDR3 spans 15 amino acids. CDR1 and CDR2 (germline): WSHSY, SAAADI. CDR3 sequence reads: CASTGTSGITDTQYF.

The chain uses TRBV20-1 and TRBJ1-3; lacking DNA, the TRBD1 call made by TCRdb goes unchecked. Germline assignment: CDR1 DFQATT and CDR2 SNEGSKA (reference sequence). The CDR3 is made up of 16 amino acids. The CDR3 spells CSASRDRGRSGNTIYF.

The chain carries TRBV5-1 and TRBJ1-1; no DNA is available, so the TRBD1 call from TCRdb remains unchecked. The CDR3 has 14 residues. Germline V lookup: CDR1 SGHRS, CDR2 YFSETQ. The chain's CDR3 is CASSSISSGTEAFF. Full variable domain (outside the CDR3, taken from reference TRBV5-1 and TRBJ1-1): KAGVTQTPRYLIKTRGQQVTLSCSPISGHRSVSWYQQTPGQGLQFLFEYFSETQRNKGNFPGRFSGRQFSNSRSEMNVSTLELGDSALYLCASSSISSGTEAFFGQGTRLTVV.

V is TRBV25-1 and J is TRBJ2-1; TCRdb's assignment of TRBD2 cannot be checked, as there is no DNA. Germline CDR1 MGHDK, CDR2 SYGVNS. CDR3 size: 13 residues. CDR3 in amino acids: CASSDGTSGKQFF.

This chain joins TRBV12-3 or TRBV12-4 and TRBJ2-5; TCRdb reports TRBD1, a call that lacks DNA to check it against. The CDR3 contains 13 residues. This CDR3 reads CASSPGQGETQYF.

The CDR3 reads CSVVAGGDNYGYTF. The gene calls are TRBV29-1 and TRBJ1-2; the TRBD1 assignment by TCRdb is unverifiable without DNA. Germline CDR1 reads SQVTM; CDR2 reads ANQGSEA. The CDR3 sequence is 14 residues long.

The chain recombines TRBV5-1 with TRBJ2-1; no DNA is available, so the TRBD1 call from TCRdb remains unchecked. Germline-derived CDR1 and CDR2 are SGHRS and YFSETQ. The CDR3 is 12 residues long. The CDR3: CASGRKEDEQFF.

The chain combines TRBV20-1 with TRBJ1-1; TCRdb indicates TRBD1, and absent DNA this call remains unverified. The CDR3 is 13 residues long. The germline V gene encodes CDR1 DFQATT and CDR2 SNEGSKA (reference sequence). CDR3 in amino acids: CSVPDSSNTEAFF.

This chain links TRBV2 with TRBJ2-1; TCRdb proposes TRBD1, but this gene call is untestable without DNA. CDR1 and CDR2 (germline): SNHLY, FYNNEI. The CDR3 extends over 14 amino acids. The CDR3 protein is CASSGQGAYNEQFF.

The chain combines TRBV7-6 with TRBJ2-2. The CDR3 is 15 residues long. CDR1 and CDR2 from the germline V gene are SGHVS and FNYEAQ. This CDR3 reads CASSLSGVHTGELFF.